The source of this TCR beta chain is a study of identical twins. This clonotype was seen many times. Its antigen remains unidentified. TCRdb re-called the 5' RACE reads with MiXCR, one entry per CDR3 protein. The sample gives under 300,000 distinct CDR3 sequences, about 8.9% of which show up once; approximately 3% is in the top ten. Germline V gives CDR1 SGHTA, CDR2 FQGNSA. This CDR3 comprises 15 residues. Losses at the gene ends were 5 bases for V and 4 bases for J; bases not matched to a gene: 5. Findings and caveats of the study: With beta out-of-frame sequences, excess sharing by twins was weaker. Cross-sectional statistics, not tracking of the same donors, supported the conclusions.

The same specimen was also included in a second study, on yellow fever vaccine responses in identical twins.

Sample: CD8+ T cells sorted from blood. This sequence originates from a woman aged 18 to 35 in good health. The gene calls are TRBV7-2 and TRBJ2-1; 10 nucleotides align to TRBD2. The CDR3, as DNA: TGTGCCAGCAGCCCTAGCGGGAGCGGGTACAATGAGCAGTTCTTC. This codes for CASSPSGSGYNEQFF.